This T cell receptor beta chain originates from a study of T cell responses to AZD1222 COVID-19 vaccine. Overall study findings and caveats: It was only after the peak T cell response that any repertoires were sampled. Mostly white British, mostly female donors; authors suggested clonal diversity may be underestimated.

Germline CDR1 DFQATT, CDR2 SNEGSKA (reference sequence). This CDR3 spans 14 amino acids. Unmatched junction bases numbered 4, after V lost 3 bases and J lost 3 bases. In regard to this clone: Antigen unknown.

Profiled with immunoSEQ multiplex PCR; TCRdb holds only in-frame clones, not every one. The sample holds 100,000 or so clones; about 86% are singletons and the top ten take 4.5% to 7%. The chain links TRBV20-1 to TRBJ2-3; TRBD2 agrees at 9 bases. Source: peripheral blood, taken 28 days after the second AZD1222 dose. This clonotype was sampled from an adult who received the AZD1222 COVID-19 vaccine. Here the CDR3 DNA reads TGCAGTGCTAGTCTGGGACTAGCTACAGATACGCAGTATTTT. The encoded protein is CSASLGLATDTQYF.